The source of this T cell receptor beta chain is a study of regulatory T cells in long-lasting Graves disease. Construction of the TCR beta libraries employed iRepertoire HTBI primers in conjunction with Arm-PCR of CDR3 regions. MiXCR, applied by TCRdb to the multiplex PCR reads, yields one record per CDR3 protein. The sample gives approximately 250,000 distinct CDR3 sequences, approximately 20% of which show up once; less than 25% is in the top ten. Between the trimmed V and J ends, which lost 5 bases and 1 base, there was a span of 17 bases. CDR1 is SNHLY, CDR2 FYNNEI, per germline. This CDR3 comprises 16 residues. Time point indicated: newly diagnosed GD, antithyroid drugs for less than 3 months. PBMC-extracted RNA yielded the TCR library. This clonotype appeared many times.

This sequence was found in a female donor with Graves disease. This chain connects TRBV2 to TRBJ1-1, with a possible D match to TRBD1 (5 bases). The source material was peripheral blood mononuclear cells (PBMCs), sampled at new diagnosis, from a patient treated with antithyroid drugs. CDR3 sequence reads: CASSPDYGTGNTEAFF. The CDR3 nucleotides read TGTGCCAGCAGTCCAGATTACGGGACGGGGAACACTGAAGCTTTCTTT.